This T cell receptor beta chain was captured by sequencing in a study of regulatory T cells in long-lasting Graves disease. Through Arm-PCR of CDR3 regions and iRepertoire HTBI primers, TCR beta libraries were built. TCRdb re-called the multiplex PCR reads with MiXCR, one entry per CDR3 protein. Of around 450,000 distinct CDR3 sequences listed, 15% were seen once; the top ten hold around 15%. This clonotype occurred a few times. V lost 1 base, J lost 10 bases, and 14 bases lay in between. Germline CDR1 is GTSNPN and CDR2 is SVGIG (reference sequence). This CDR3 has 13 residues. Time point meaning: newly diagnosed GD, antithyroid drugs for less than 3 months. Making the TCR library involved RNA that had been extracted from PBMCs. Patients of an endocrinology department in Xi'an, China, were included. The sample was also reused in another study, on T cells in Graves' hyperthyroidism and ophthalmopathy. That work states: The HTBI primer set served for first-round RT-PCR of the TCR CDR3.

This specimen consisted of peripheral blood mononuclear cells (PBMCs), obtained at new diagnosis, from a patient treated with antithyroid drugs. The source is a woman aged 30 to 39 with Graves disease. V gene TRBV30 combines with J gene TRBJ2-1, with D uncertain. The CDR3 DNA follows: TGTGCCTGGAGTGAAGCTCACCTGGGAGAGCAGTTCTTC. Residues: CAWSEAHLGEQFF. Complete variable domain (other parts from reference TRBV30 and TRBJ2-1): SQTIHQWPATLVQPVGSPLSLECTVEGTSNPNLYWYRQAAGRGLQLLFYSVGIGQISSEVPQNLSASRPQDRQFILSSKKLLLSDSGFYLCAWSEAHLGEQFFGPGTRLTVL.